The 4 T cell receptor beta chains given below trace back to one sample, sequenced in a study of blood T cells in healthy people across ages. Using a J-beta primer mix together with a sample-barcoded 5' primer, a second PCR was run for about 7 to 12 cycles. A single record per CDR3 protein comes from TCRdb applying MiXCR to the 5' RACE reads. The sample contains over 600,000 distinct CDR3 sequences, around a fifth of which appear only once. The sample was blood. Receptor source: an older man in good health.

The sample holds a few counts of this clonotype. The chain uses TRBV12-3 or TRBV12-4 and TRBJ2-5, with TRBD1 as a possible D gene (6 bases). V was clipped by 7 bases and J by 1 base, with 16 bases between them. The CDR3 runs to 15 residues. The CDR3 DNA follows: TGTGCCAGCACTACCAGGGGACAATCCCAAGAGACCCAGTACTTC. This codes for CASTTRGQSQETQYF.

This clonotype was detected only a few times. The CDR3 region has the DNA TGCAGTGCTACCCCGGGACAGGGGAACCTACACTTTTGGGGAAATGAGCAGTTCTTC. Translated, it gives CSATPGQGNLHFWGNEQFF. The chain recombines TRBV20-1 with TRBJ2-1, with 10 bases lining up with TRBD1. Trimming cost V 4 bases and J 7 bases; bases outside gene matches: 22. The CDR3 sequence is 19 residues long. Germline CDR1 reads DFQATT; CDR2 reads SNEGSKA (reference sequence).

CDR3 sequence (DNA): TGCAGTGCTGCAAACCCAAACACTGAAGCTTTCTTT. The encoded protein is CSAANPNTEAFF. The rearrangement links TRBV20-1 to TRBJ1-1; unclear D gene. Germline loops: CDR1 DFQATT, CDR2 SNEGSKA (reference sequence). V shed 5 bases and J shed 2 bases, with 9 bases lying between them. This CDR3 region has 12 residues.

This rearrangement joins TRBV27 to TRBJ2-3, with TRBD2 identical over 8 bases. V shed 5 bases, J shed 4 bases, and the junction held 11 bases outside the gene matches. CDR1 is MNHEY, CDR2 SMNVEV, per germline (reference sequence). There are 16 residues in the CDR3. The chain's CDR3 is CASSTLSGRGADTQYF. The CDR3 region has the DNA TGTGCCAGCAGTACCCTGAGCGGGAGAGGGGCAGATACGCAGTATTTT.